The 16 T cell receptor beta chains listed next were all sequenced from one sample in a study of blood T cell repertoires in COVID-19. Profiled with immunoSEQ multiplex PCR; TCRdb holds only in-frame clones, not every one. Here the sample spans hundreds of thousands of clones, roughly 87% being singletons. Sequencing was done on a sample of peripheral blood. Receptors were obtained from a man aged 18-30 years with active or convalescent COVID-19.

The V gene is TRBV5-1, the J gene TRBJ1-4, with 7 bases identical to TRBD1. After removal of 4 bases from V and 5 bases from J, the junction contained 8 bases not matched to a gene. Germline CDR1 reads SGHRS; CDR2 reads YFSETQ. CDR3 length: 15 amino acids. CDR3 nucleotide sequence: TGCGCCAGCAGCCTAGAGACAGGGACGAATGAAAAACTGTTTTTT. This gives the protein CASSLETGTNEKLFF.

This clone was recorded only once. This chain joins TRBV7-9 and TRBJ2-2; 9 nucleotides align to TRBD1. The CDR3 has 16 residues. V was clipped by 6 bases and J by 0 bases; unmatched bases: 5. CDR1 is SEHNR and CDR2 is FQNEAQ in the germline V gene (reference sequence). The CDR3 nucleotides read TGTGCCAGCAGGCCTACAGGGGGCCCGAACACCGGGGAGCTGTTTTTT. This codes for CASRPTGGPNTGELFF.

The rearrangement uses TRBV11-2 and TRBJ2-7, with D perhaps matching TRBD1 (5 bases). CDR3 length equals 12 residues. Trimming removed 0 bases from V and 5 bases from J, with 5 bases in between. The germline V gene has CDR1 SGHAT and CDR2 FQNNGV. The CDR3 nucleotides are TGTGCCAGCAGCTTAGACAGGGACGAGCAGTACTTC. Protein sequence: CASSLDRDEQYF.

V is TRBV11-3 and J is TRBJ1-6; the D gene is possibly TRBD1 (6 bases). Trimming took off 9 bases at V and 7 bases at J, with 13 bases between the two ends. The CDR3 covers 13 residues. The V gene's germline CDR1 is SGHNT and CDR2 YENEEA. The DNA for the CDR3 is TGTGCCAGTTCCCGGACAGCGAATTCACCCCTCCACTTT. The encoded protein is CASSRTANSPLHF. The variable domain in full, with the rest retrieved from reference TRBV11-3 and TRBJ1-6, is EAGVVQSPRYKIIEKKQPVAFWCNPISGHNTLYWYLQNLGQGPELLIRYENEEAVDDSQLPKDRFSAERLKGVDSTLKIQPAELGDSAVYLCASSRTANSPLHFGNGTRLTVT.

Note on this clone: A junction end diverges from the germline sequence, so it may reflect a read error. The gene calls are TRBV2 and TRBJ1-1, with TRBD1 identical over 10 bases. The germline gives CDR1 SNHLY, CDR2 FYNNEI. The CDR3 runs 16 residues. Here the CDR3 reads CASSVPGQGLNAEAFF. CDR3 DNA: TGTGCCAGCAGCGTCCCGGGACAGGGGCTGAACGCTGAAGCTTTCTTT.

This clone was found once. The CDR3 nucleotides read TGTGCCAGCAGTTTTGGGGGCGCCTCCTACGAGCAGTACTTC. It specifies CASSFGGASYEQYF. The V call is TRBV27, the J call TRBJ2-7, with D possibly matching TRBD1 (6 bases). The V gene lost 3 bases and the J gene lost 0 bases, with 9 bases spanning the gap. Germline-derived CDR1 and CDR2 are MNHEY and SMNVEV (reference sequence). This CDR3 contains 14 residues.

This chain uses TRBV4-2 with TRBJ2-2, with D hard to call. The germline V gene encodes CDR1 LGHNA and CDR2 YNFKEQ. The ends were cut back, 1 base at V and 4 bases at J, with 7 bases in the middle. The CDR3 length is 14 residues. The CDR3 is CASSQGVITGELFF. The CDR3 region has the DNA TGTGCCAGCAGCCAAGGCGTAATCACCGGGGAGCTGTTTTTT.

The chain links TRBV9 to TRBJ2-3; 10 bases line up with TRBD2. Germline CDR1 and CDR2: SGDLS and YYNGEE. Trimming removed 4 bases from V and 2 bases from J; junction bases left unmatched: 4. The CDR3 spans 15 residues. CDR3 in amino acids: CASSTGLADTDTQYF. The CDR3 coding sequence is TGTGCCAGCAGCACTGGACTAGCGGACACAGATACGCAGTATTTT.

V usage is TRBV7-9 and J usage is TRBJ2-1, with 10 bases fitting TRBD2. V trimming: 4 bases; J trimming: 5 bases; junction bases outside the gene matches: 5. The CDR3 spans 15 residues. Germline V gives CDR1 SEHNR, CDR2 FQNEAQ (reference sequence). The CDR3 DNA reads TGTGCCAGCAGCTCCCTAGCGGGAGACAACAATGAGCAGTTCTTC. Amino acid sequence: CASSSLAGDNNEQFF. The variable domain in full, completed from reference TRBV7-9 and TRBJ2-1, reads DTGVSQNPRHKITKRGQNVTFRCDPISEHNRLYWYRQTLGQGPEFLTYFQNEAQLEKSRLLSDRFSAERPKGSFSTLEIQRTEQGDSAMYLCASSSLAGDNNEQFFGPGTRLTVL.

This clone was picked up a small number of times. This sequence joins TRBV28 and TRBJ2-2; D may be TRBD2 (6 bases). The V end lost 3 bases, the J end lost 9 bases, and 8 bases lay between the germline ends. Germline assignment: CDR1 MDHEN and CDR2 SYDVKM. CDR3 length equals 12 residues. The CDR3 spells CASSFGGRELFF. In DNA, the CDR3 is TGTGCCAGCAGTTTCGGGGGACGGGAGCTGTTTTTT.

CDR3 in amino acids: CSYSGSYEQYF. The CDR3 DNA is TGCAGTTATAGCGGGTCCTACGAGCAGTACTTC. The rearrangement uses TRBV20-1 and TRBJ2-7; 7 bases are shared with TRBD2. The CDR3 consists of 11 residues. The ends lost 8 bases at V and 1 base at J; junction bases unmatched: 2. Germline CDR1 reads DFQATT; CDR2 reads SNEGSKA (reference sequence).

The chain links TRBV5-1 to TRBJ2-3; 13 nucleotides align to TRBD2. This CDR3 comprises 17 residues. Germline CDR1 is SGHRS and CDR2 is YFSETQ. V dropped 0 bases and J dropped 2; count of bases not matched to a gene: 3. CDR3: CASSLGGLAGHTDTQYF. CDR3 coding DNA: TGCGCCAGCAGCTTGGGGGGACTAGCGGGGCACACAGATACGCAGTATTTT. Variable domain in full (rest from reference TRBV5-1 and TRBJ2-3): KAGVTQTPRYLIKTRGQQVTLSCSPISGHRSVSWYQQTPGQGLQFLFEYFSETQRNKGNFPGRFSGRQFSNSRSEMNVSTLELGDSALYLCASSLGGLAGHTDTQYFGPGTRLTVL.

The rearrangement uses TRBV2 and TRBJ2-7, with 9 bases identical to TRBD1. Germline CDR1 and CDR2: SNHLY and FYNNEI. The CDR3 contains 14 residues. V shed 7 bases and J 3 bases; nucleotides not matched to a gene: 7. The CDR3 DNA is TGTGCCAGCACCCAGGGACAGGGCGTCTACGAGCAGTACTTC. This codes for CASTQGQGVYEQYF.

The genes are TRBV4-3 and TRBJ2-7; maybe TRBD1 (6 bases). Germline V gene lookup returns CDR1 LGHNA and CDR2 YSLEER. Trimming removed 0 bases from V and 5 bases from J, with 23 bases in between. This CDR3 is 18 amino acids long. The CDR3 region has the DNA TGCGCCAGCAGCCAAGAGGGGGCCAAGGCAGGGGTGCCTGACGAGCAGTACTTC. Encoded protein: CASSQEGAKAGVPDEQYF.

The CDR3 nucleotides read TGTGCTAGTGGTTCCCCGGGGGGTGCTGAAGCTTTCTTT. This encodes CASGSPGGAEAFF. V usage is TRBV12-5 and J usage is TRBJ1-1; weak D call: TRBD1 (5 bases). From germline, CDR1 is LGHNT and CDR2 FRNRAP. Trimming cost V 4 bases and J 6 bases, with 12 bases left between them. The CDR3 spans 13 residues.

J is TRBJ1-2 and V is TRBV14; 8 bases line up with TRBD1. The CDR3 is 16 amino acids. Germline V gene sequence: CDR1 SGHDN, CDR2 FVKESK. V was clipped by 5 bases and J by 5 bases; unmatched bases: 13. DNA of the CDR3: TGTGCCAGCAGCGAAACTCAAACAGGGGGAGTTTATGGCTACACCTTC. Residues: CASSETQTGGVYGYTF. The variable domain in full, with the rest retrieved from reference TRBV14 and TRBJ1-2, is EAGVTQFPSHSVIEKGQTVTLRCDPISGHDNLYWYRRVMGKEIKFLLHFVKESKQDESGMPNNRFLAERTGGTYSTLKVQPAELEDSGVYFCASSETQTGGVYGYTFGSGTRLTVV.